The 23 T cell receptor beta chains in this list originate from one sample, sequenced in a study of T cell changes during pregnancy in multiple sclerosis. The method was immunoSEQ multiplex PCR; TCRdb's version includes in-frame clones alone and lacks a portion of them. The table includes 60,000 or so clones, about 83% detected once. Sequencing was performed on peripheral blood from another person, used as feeder cells. These receptors were collected from a human donor whose cells served as feeder cells for cultures in a pregnancy study.

The chain combines TRBV6-5 with TRBJ2-7; possible D gene TRBD2, 7 bases. The CDR3 spans 13 residues. Germline V gene lookup returns CDR1 MNHEY and CDR2 SVGAGI. Between the trimmed V and J ends, which lost 6 bases and 4 bases, there was a span of 13 bases. The DNA of the CDR3 is TGTGCCAGCAGAAAGGAGGGGGGGTACGAGCAGTACTTC. It yields the protein CASRKEGGYEQYF.

The chain links TRBV10-2 to TRBJ2-7; 10 bases map to TRBD2. Germline V lookup: CDR1 WSHSY, CDR2 SAAADI. The trim removed 6 bases at V and 0 bases at J, leaving 5 bases unmatched. CDR3 length equals 15 residues. The CDR3 bases are TGCGCCAGCAGGGCTAGCGGGAGTTACTCCTACGAGCAGTACTTC. Protein product: CASRASGSYSYEQYF.

This sequence joins TRBV6-5 and TRBJ2-1; 10 bases match TRBD2. J gave up 7 bases and V 4 bases, and 7 bases lay outside the gene matches. Germline lookup yields CDR1 MNHEY and CDR2 SVGAGI. The CDR3 contains 15 residues. The CDR3 DNA reads as TGTGCCAGCAGTTGGACTAGCGGAGCAGGGAATGAGCAGTTCTTC. Its protein is CASSWTSGAGNEQFF.

This chain links TRBV7-2 with TRBJ2-7; 7 positions agree with TRBD1. This CDR3 contains 14 residues. The germline V gene encodes CDR1 SGHTA and CDR2 FQGNSA. J was trimmed by 3 bases and V by 5 bases; bases with no gene match: 7. The DNA for the CDR3 is TGTGCCAGCAGCCCCAGGGGACAGAACTACGAGCAGTACTTC. It encodes CASSPRGQNYEQYF.

The chain has TRBV7-9 and TRBJ1-2; no reliable D call. Germline values: CDR1 SEHNR, CDR2 FQNEAQ (reference sequence). The CDR3 extends over 13 amino acids. Trimming took off 5 bases at V and 5 bases at J, with 12 bases between the two ends. The CDR3 sequence: CASSAQGPYGYTF. The CDR3 coding sequence is TGTGCCAGCAGCGCACAAGGACCTTATGGCTACACCTTC.

The rearrangement uses TRBV7-8 and TRBJ1-4; D possibly corresponds to TRBD1 (5 bases). CDR1 and CDR2 from the germline V gene are SGHVS and FQNEAQ. V gave up 2 bases and J gave up 12 bases, with 16 bases separating them. CDR3 length: 14 amino acids. The CDR3 DNA sequence: TGTGCCAGCAGCTTAAGTGAGGGGAGGAGGCAACTGTTTTTT. This sequence encodes CASSLSEGRRQLFF.

This clone was counted between two and nine times. V and J are TRBV7-6 and TRBJ2-6; no clear D gene. CDR3 length: 14 amino acids. V was pared by 1 base and J by 0 bases, with 1 base between. Germline V gene sequence: CDR1 SGHVS, CDR2 FNYEAQ. CDR3 protein: CASSLGSGANVLTF. CDR3 DNA sequence: TGTGCCAGCAGCTTAGGCTCTGGGGCCAACGTCCTGACTTTC.

This clone appeared a few times. The CDR3 nucleotides are TGTGCCAGCAGGACCCCCGGGACAGGGGTCACCGGGGAGCTGTTTTTT. Translating it yields CASRTPGTGVTGELFF. The gene calls are TRBV2 and TRBJ2-2; 10 bases fit TRBD1. Trimming cost V 6 bases and J 4 bases; bases outside gene matches: 8. CDR3 length: 16 amino acids. Germline values: CDR1 SNHLY, CDR2 FYNNEI.

The chain joins TRBV5-1 to TRBJ1-4; no definite D call. CDR1 and CDR2 from the germline V gene are SGHRS and YFSETQ. Trimming shortened V by 0 bases and J by 7 bases, and 10 bases separated the two germline ends. The CDR3 runs 14 residues. CDR3 nucleotide sequence: TGCGCCAGCAGCTTGGAGGGTGGACCTGAAAAACTGTTTTTT. Its translation: CASSLEGGPEKLFF.

On this clone: Relative to the germline gene, one junction end is altered; a read error may explain this. The chain couples TRBV7-9 to TRBJ2-2; D is perhaps TRBD1 (5 bases). Germline CDR1 reads SEHNR; CDR2 reads FQNEAQ (reference sequence). The CDR3 is 9 residues long. The CDR3 reads CASSFTGSF. CDR3 in DNA: TGTGCCAGCAGCTTTACAGGTTCTTTT. The full variable domain, with the rest looked up from reference TRBV7-9 and TRBJ2-2, is DTGVSQNPRHKITKRGQNVTFRCDPISEHNRLYWYRQTLGQGPEFLTYFQNEAQLEKSRLLSDRFSAERPKGSFSTLEIQRTEQGDSAMYLCASSFTGSFGEGSRLTVL.

The J gene is TRBJ1-5, the V gene TRBV6-1; D possibly corresponds to TRBD1 (6 bases). V was cut by 7 bases and J by 0 bases, with 10 bases left in between. Germline CDR1 and CDR2: MNHNS and SASEGT. The CDR3 is 14 residues long. The chain's CDR3 is CASNPTGSNQPQHF. CDR3 nucleotides: TGTGCCAGCAACCCGACAGGTAGCAATCAGCCCCAGCATTTT.

The chain combines TRBV6-5 with TRBJ2-2; no clear D. Germline assignment: CDR1 MNHEY and CDR2 SVGAGI. V dropped 5 bases and J dropped 4 bases, with 5 bases sitting between them. This CDR3 spans 12 amino acids. The CDR3 reads CASSPPTGELFF. The CDR3 DNA is TGTGCCAGCAGTCCTCCCACCGGGGAGCTGTTTTTT.

The rearrangement links TRBV2 to TRBJ1-1; 9 positions match TRBD1. V was pared by 6 bases and J by 2 bases, with 7 bases of the junction left unmatched. This CDR3 is 15 amino acids long. Germline V gives CDR1 SNHLY, CDR2 FYNNEI. As DNA, the CDR3 is TGTGCCAGCAGGGGGGACAGGGCGGTTAACACTGAAGCTTTCTTT. Translating it yields CASRGDRAVNTEAFF.

The rearrangement uses TRBV19 and TRBJ1-2, with no clear D. The germline CDR1 and CDR2 sequences are LNHDA and SQIVND (reference sequence). The CDR3 length is 14 residues. Trimming left V 4 bases short and J 0 bases short, with 9 bases between. Here the CDR3 reads CASSRMTTNYGYTF. In nucleotides, the CDR3 is TGTGCCAGTAGTAGGATGACAACTAACTATGGCTACACCTTC.

This clone was seen only a few times. The rearrangement joins TRBV14 to TRBJ1-1, with 8 positions matching TRBD1. CDR3 length: 13 amino acids. Per the germline V gene, CDR1 is SGHDN and CDR2 is FVKESK. Trimming cost V 4 bases and J 10 bases; bases outside gene matches: 8. The CDR3 region is CASSPTQGAGAFF. The CDR3 nucleotides read TGTGCCAGCAGCCCTACGCAGGGGGCTGGAGCTTTCTTT.

V and J are TRBV6-6 and TRBJ2-1, with 10 nucleotides matching TRBD1. The V segment lost 7 bases and the J segment 4 bases; nucleotides outside the gene matches: 7. The CDR3 sequence is 15 residues long. Germline V gives CDR1 MNHNY, CDR2 SVGAGI (reference sequence). The CDR3 DNA reads TGTGCCAGCACCCCCGGGGACAGGGGTTACAATGAGCAGTTCTTC. This translates into CASTPGDRGYNEQFF.

V usage is TRBV7-3 and J usage is TRBJ2-2; perhaps TRBD2 as D (6 bases). Germline CDR1 reads SGHTA; CDR2 reads FQGTGA. The CDR3 extends over 15 amino acids. Trimming pared 4 bases from V and 5 bases from J, leaving 14 bases between. This CDR3 is CASSSLGGSTGELFF. Written as DNA, the CDR3 is TGTGCCAGCAGCTCCCTGGGGGGTAGTACCGGGGAGCTGTTTTTT.

The chain couples TRBV9 to TRBJ2-1, with TRBD2 matching 7 bases. The CDR3 consists of 17 residues. Trimming cost V 5 bases and J 7 bases; bases outside gene matches: 18. Germline V gene data show CDR1 as SGDLS and CDR2 as YYNGEE. This CDR3 is CASSGLSTSAFRNEQFF. The CDR3 bases are TGTGCCAGCAGTGGGCTATCAACTAGCGCCTTCCGTAATGAGCAGTTCTTC.

V is TRBV11-3 and J is TRBJ2-2; tentatively, D is TRBD1 (5 bases). The germline V and J ends were trimmed by 5 bases and 0 bases, with 10 bases remaining between them. The germline gives CDR1 SGHNT, CDR2 YENEEA. CDR3 length: 15 residues. The chain's CDR3 is CASSGAGANTGELFF. The CDR3 region has the DNA TGTGCCAGCAGCGGGGCAGGTGCGAACACCGGGGAGCTGTTTTTT.

This chain links TRBV30 with TRBJ2-5; D uncertain. Germline CDR1 and CDR2: GTSNPN and SVGIG (reference sequence). The CDR3 spans 13 residues. V was clipped by 2 bases and J by 8 bases, with 15 bases between them. CDR3 nucleotide sequence: TGTGCCTGGAGTACAACTGGATCCTCAACCCAGTACTTC. This sequence encodes CAWSTTGSSTQYF.

This clone was observed once. V usage is TRBV7-2 and J usage is TRBJ2-5; 8 bases line up with TRBD1. With V trimmed by 3 bases and J by 3 bases, 9 bases remained unmatched. Per the germline V gene, CDR1 is SGHTA and CDR2 is FQGNSA. This CDR3 is 16 amino acids long. The CDR3 nucleotides read TGTGCCAGCAGCTTCTCGGACAGGGCGTTTGAAGAGACCCAGTACTTC. It codes for CASSFSDRAFEETQYF.

The V call is TRBV7-9, the J call TRBJ2-6; 8 nucleotides align to TRBD1. CDR1 SEHNR and CDR2 FQNEAQ come from the germline V gene (reference sequence). J was trimmed by 3 bases and V by 1 base; bases with no gene match: 2. The CDR3 has 16 amino acids. The CDR3 region is CASSLGTGIGANVLTF. CDR3 nucleotide sequence: TGTGCCAGCAGCTTAGGGACAGGGATTGGGGCCAACGTCCTGACTTTC. Full variable domain (outside the CDR3, taken from reference TRBV7-9 and TRBJ2-6): DTGVSQNPRHKITKRGQNVTFRCDPISEHNRLYWYRQTLGQGPEFLTYFQNEAQLEKSRLLSDRFSAERPKGSFSTLEIQRTEQGDSAMYLCASSLGTGIGANVLTFGAGSRLTVL.

The chain couples TRBV5-4 to TRBJ2-2; D possibly uses TRBD1 or TRBD2 (5 bases each). CDR1 and CDR2 (germline): SGHNT, YYREEE (reference sequence). CDR3 size: 13 residues. V gave up 4 bases and J gave up 9 bases, with 13 bases separating them. This chain's CDR3 is CASSGRGVRELFF. DNA for the CDR3: TGTGCCAGCAGCGGACGAGGGGTCCGGGAGCTGTTTTTT.